A single sample gave rise to the 29 T cell receptor beta chains below, sequenced in a study of identical twins. TCRdb re-called the 5' RACE reads with MiXCR, one entry per CDR3 protein. The data show about 1.7 million distinct CDR3 sequences, roughly a third seen once. Sample: cord blood. These TCRs come from a newborn girl in good health.

V and J are TRBV7-2 and TRBJ2-1; TRBD1 is a possible D gene (5 bases). V was clipped by 5 bases and J by 10 bases, with 21 bases between them. Germline CDR1 SGHTA, CDR2 FQGNSA. The CDR3 length is 15 residues. The CDR3 DNA follows: TGTGCCAGCAGCGTAAACCGACTGAATCCAGGGGAGCAGTTCTTC. Translation: CASSVNRLNPGEQFF.

This chain uses TRBV10-3 with TRBJ2-1, with 15 bases matching TRBD2. Trimming took 8 bases from V and 6 from J; bases not matched to a gene: 11. Germline V gives CDR1 ENHRY, CDR2 SYGVKD. The CDR3 is 17 amino acids. The CDR3 coding sequence is TGTGCCATCTCCCGGACTAGCGGGGGGGCCGTATCCAATGAGCAGTTCTTC. It codes for CAISRTSGGAVSNEQFF.

This clonotype was recorded a few times. The chain joins TRBV7-2 to TRBJ2-1; 7 nucleotides agree with TRBD2. With 3 bases clipped from V and 9 bases from J, the junction kept 11 bases outside the gene matches. CDR1 is SGHTA, CDR2 FQGNSA, per germline. This CDR3 has 15 amino acids. The CDR3 region has the DNA TGTGCCAGCAGCTTGAGGGAGGGCCCTTTAGGTGAGCAGTTCTTC. Translation: CASSLREGPLGEQFF.

This clonotype appeared many times. This chain joins TRBV2 and TRBJ2-7; unclear D gene. The CDR3 has 13 residues. Germline CDR1 and CDR2: SNHLY and FYNNEI. Between the trimmed V and J ends, which lost 5 bases and 0 bases, there was a span of 8 bases. The CDR3 region is CASSKDVSYEQYF. Here the CDR3 DNA reads TGTGCCAGCAGTAAGGACGTCTCCTACGAGCAGTACTTC.

The genes are TRBV7-9 and TRBJ2-7, with 8 bases that match TRBD2. The germline V gene has CDR1 SEHNR and CDR2 FQNEAQ (reference sequence). The CDR3 is made up of 14 amino acids. The V segment lost 2 bases and the J segment 10 bases; nucleotides outside the gene matches: 10. CDR3 bases: TGTGCCAGCAGCTTATCGGCGGGAGGCGAGGCCCAGTACTTC. Translation: CASSLSAGGEAQYF.

Of note for this clonotype: A read error may produce the germline difference seen at one junction end. The chain combines TRBV5-1 with TRBJ1-1, with D perhaps matching TRBD1 (6 bases). This CDR3 contains 13 residues. Per germline, CDR1 SGHRS and CDR2 YFSETQ. DNA of the CDR3: TGCGCCAGCGGCTTAGGGGGGATCACTGAAGCTTTCTTT. Residues: CASGLGGITEAFF.

J is TRBJ2-2 and V is TRBV20-1; D may be TRBD1 (6 bases). Germline V gives CDR1 DFQATT, CDR2 SNEGSKA (reference sequence). Between the trimmed V and J ends, which lost 6 bases and 0 bases, there was a span of 8 bases. The CDR3 sequence is 13 residues long. The CDR3 loop reads CSAQGPNTGELFF. The CDR3, as DNA: TGCAGTGCCCAGGGGCCGAACACCGGGGAGCTGTTTTTT.

The V gene is TRBV2, the J gene TRBJ1-4, with 7 bases that match TRBD1. CDR1 SNHLY and CDR2 FYNNEI come from the germline V gene. Trimming took 4 bases from V and 7 from J; bases not matched to a gene: 6. The CDR3 extends over 14 amino acids. Here the CDR3 reads CASSAEGDSEKLFF. The CDR3 DNA follows: TGTGCCAGCAGTGCGGAGGGGGACAGTGAAAAACTGTTTTTT. The full variable domain, with the rest looked up from reference TRBV2 and TRBJ1-4, is EPEVTQTPSHQVTQMGQEVILRCVPISNHLYFYWYRQILGQKVEFLVSFYNNEISEKSEIFDDQFSVERPDGSNFTLKIRSTKLEDSAMYFCASSAEGDSEKLFFGSGTQLSVL.

There are a few counts of this clonotype. This chain joins TRBV25-1 and TRBJ1-2; 9 bases fit TRBD1. Trimming took 5 bases from V and 8 from J; bases not matched to a gene: 9. CDR3 length: 14 residues. Germline V lookup: CDR1 MGHDK, CDR2 SYGVNS. The CDR3, as DNA: TGTGCCAGCAGTCGCGGGACAGGGAGAAAGGGCTACACCTTC. Amino acids: CASSRGTGRKGYTF.

Of note for this clonotype: Just one base apart from a much larger clone, this may be a read error. The V call is TRBV10-3, the J call TRBJ2-7; 10 nucleotides agree with TRBD1. V shed 5 bases, J shed 7 bases, and the junction held 8 bases outside the gene matches. The CDR3 is 14 amino acids. CDR1 is ENHRY, CDR2 SYGVKD, per germline. CDR3 region: CAISWDRGNNEQYF. The DNA for the CDR3 is TGTGCCATCAGTTGGGACAGGGGAAACAATGAGCAGTACTTC.

This chain's CDR3 is CSARSQATGVYYGYTF. In nucleotides, the CDR3 is TGCAGTGCTAGGAGCCAGGCGACAGGGGTATACTATGGCTACACCTTC. The chain couples TRBV20-1 to TRBJ1-2; 8 bases line up with TRBD1. The CDR3 is 16 amino acids. V gave up 3 bases and J gave up 3 bases; unmatched junction bases: 12. Germline V gene data show CDR1 as DFQATT and CDR2 as SNEGSKA (reference sequence).

The chain combines TRBV5-1 with TRBJ2-1; perhaps TRBD1 as D (6 bases). Germline CDR1 reads SGHRS; CDR2 reads YFSETQ. CDR3 size: 17 residues. Trimming cost V 0 bases and J 13 bases, with 26 bases left between them. Here the CDR3 DNA reads TGCGCCAGCAGCTTGGTGGGGAACAGGGTCCTCCAAGAGACCCAGTTCTTC. Protein product: CASSLVGNRVLQETQFF.

This clonotype appeared many times. The CDR3 DNA reads TGTGCCAGCAGTATCTCTAGGATCTCCTACGAGCAGTACTTC. As protein: CASSISRISYEQYF. The chain recombines TRBV12-3 or TRBV12-4 with TRBJ2-7; D gene uncertain. The CDR3 has 14 amino acids. V lost 5 bases, J lost 0 bases, and 11 bases lay in between.

The chain carries TRBV10-3 and TRBJ2-1, with no clear D. The CDR3 extends over 15 amino acids. The V end lost 5 bases, the J end lost 6 bases, and 17 bases lay between the germline ends. In germline, CDR1 is ENHRY, CDR2 SYGVKD. CDR3 coding DNA: TGTGCCATCAGTCCCGGGTCGCAAGGCCCCAATGAGCAGTTCTTC. Protein sequence: CAISPGSQGPNEQFF.

This sequence joins TRBV28 and TRBJ1-1; D unresolved. V was clipped by 6 bases and J by 3 bases, with 14 bases between them. This CDR3 comprises 14 residues. The V gene's germline CDR1 is MDHEN and CDR2 SYDVKM. In DNA, the CDR3 is TGTGCCAGCAGCCAGGTCGATTCGGACACTGAAGCTTTCTTT. It is translated as CASSQVDSDTEAFF.

The V gene is TRBV11-2, the J gene TRBJ1-2, with 8 bases identical to TRBD1. The CDR3 contains 17 residues. V shed 5 bases and J 7 bases; nucleotides not matched to a gene: 18. Per germline, CDR1 SGHAT and CDR2 FQNNGV. For the CDR3, the DNA is TGTGCCAGCAGCCCGCAGGACAGGGAAGTAGTTTGGGGTGGCTACACCTTC. This codes for CASSPQDREVVWGGYTF.

This chain connects TRBV12-3 or TRBV12-4 to TRBJ1-2, with no clear D. This CDR3 contains 14 residues. Trimming pared 3 bases from V and 6 bases from J, leaving 14 bases between. CDR3 region: CASSFRRLRDGYTF. In nucleotides, the CDR3 is TGTGCCAGCAGTTTTCGTCGGCTGCGCGATGGCTACACCTTC.

The chain combines TRBV20-1 with TRBJ2-6, with 7 nucleotides matching TRBD2. Germline trimming cut 5 bases from V and 3 bases from J; bases unmatched to any gene: 4. This CDR3 region has 14 residues. Germline V gene sequence: CDR1 DFQATT, CDR2 SNEGSKA (reference sequence). The CDR3, as DNA: TGCAGTGCTCGACTAGCATTTGGGGCCAACGTCCTGACTTTC. This gives the protein CSARLAFGANVLTF.

This clonotype has a handful of counts. J is TRBJ2-7 and V is TRBV3-1; perhaps D is TRBD1 or TRBD2 (6 bases each). The CDR3 length is 13 residues. Deletions cut 3 bases from V and 7 bases from J, with 13 bases between. CDR1 and CDR2 (germline): LGHDT, YNNKEL (reference sequence). In DNA form, the CDR3 reads TGTGCCAGCAGCCACTTCGGGGGCGGTGAGCAGTACTTC. Encoded protein: CASSHFGGGEQYF.

This clonotype turned up a few times. The chain joins TRBV6-1 to TRBJ1-5; D uncertain. The V end lost 7 bases, the J end lost 3 bases, and 7 bases lay between the germline ends. CDR1 is MNHNS, CDR2 SASEGT, per germline. This CDR3 spans 12 amino acids. The CDR3 nucleotides read TGTGCCAGCACGGGGTACAATCAGCCCCAGCATTTT. This encodes CASTGYNQPQHF.

This rearrangement joins TRBV28 to TRBJ2-3; TRBD2 matches at 11 bases. The CDR3 length is 17 residues. The trim removed 8 bases at V and 0 bases at J, leaving 10 bases unmatched. Germline V gives CDR1 MDHEN, CDR2 SYDVKM. The CDR3 DNA follows: TGTGCCAGCGGTCCTGGGACTAGCGGAACTAGCACAGATACGCAGTATTTT. Its protein is CASGPGTSGTSTDTQYF.

This clonotype has more than one count but fewer than ten. This sequence joins TRBV5-1 and TRBJ2-5, with D unclear. The CDR3 has 15 residues. Deletions cut 1 base from V and 2 bases from J, with 12 bases between. Germline CDR1 and CDR2: SGHRS and YFSETQ. CDR3 nucleotide sequence: TGCGCCAGCAGCTTGTGGCGCCTAGGTCAAGAGACCCAGTACTTC. Its translation is CASSLWRLGQETQYF.

V usage is TRBV20-1 and J usage is TRBJ2-3; D may be TRBD1 (6 bases). Germline-derived CDR1 and CDR2 are DFQATT and SNEGSKA (reference sequence). V lost 5 bases to trimming and J lost 1 base, with 16 bases between them. The CDR3 totals 15 residues. CDR3 in DNA: TGCAGTGCTCCCGGACCTAGACAGGGCACAGATACGCAGTATTTT. This codes for CSAPGPRQGTDTQYF.

The chain uses TRBV20-1 and TRBJ2-1, with TRBD2 as a possible D gene (6 bases). Germline lookup yields CDR1 DFQATT and CDR2 SNEGSKA (reference sequence). Trimming stripped 2 bases from V and 4 bases from J, with 18 bases between. The CDR3 has 16 residues. CDR3 loop: CSARIQLANSYNEQFF. The CDR3 DNA is TGCAGTGCTAGAATCCAGCTAGCGAATTCATACAATGAGCAGTTCTTC.

This clonotype was counted between two and nine times. V usage is TRBV20-1 and J usage is TRBJ2-3; TRBD2 might be the D (5 bases). Germline CDR1 DFQATT, CDR2 SNEGSKA (reference sequence). CDR3 size: 15 residues. The ends were cut back, 2 bases at V and 4 bases at J, with 16 bases in the middle. The CDR3 coding sequence is TGCAGTGCTAGAAATATGGTTGGGAGCTCAGATACGCAGTATTTT. Translating it yields CSARNMVGSSDTQYF.

Comments on this clonotype: A much larger clonotype is one base distant, so this may be a read error. The V call is TRBV7-2, the J call TRBJ2-1; D uncertain. This CDR3 is 14 amino acids long. Germline V CDR1 and CDR2: SGHTA, FQGNSA. V was shortened by 1 base and J by 10 bases, with 14 bases between the two germline ends. Here the CDR3 DNA reads TGTGCCAGCAGCTTAGTTGGGTTGTCCTACGAGCAGTTCTTC. This sequence encodes CASSLVGLSYEQFF. Combining the CDR3 with reference TRBV7-2 and TRBJ2-1 gives the whole variable domain GAGVSQSPSNKVTEKGKDVELRCDPISGHTALYWYRQSLGQGLEFLIYFQGNSAPDKSGLPSDRFSAERTGGSVSTLTIQRTQQEDSAVYLCASSLVGLSYEQFFGPGTRLTVL.

This clonotype was seen repeatedly, ten times or more. This rearrangement joins TRBV14 to TRBJ2-1; D uncertain. Germline lookup yields CDR1 SGHDN and CDR2 FVKESK. The CDR3 runs to 13 residues. V lost 6 bases to trimming and J lost 6 bases, with 12 bases between them. DNA of the CDR3: TGTGCCAGCAGTTTCGCGGCCCCCAATGAGCAGTTCTTC. The encoded protein is CASSFAAPNEQFF. Full variable domain (remainder filled in from reference TRBV14 and TRBJ2-1): EAGVTQFPSHSVIEKGQTVTLRCDPISGHDNLYWYRRVMGKEIKFLLHFVKESKQDESGMPNNRFLAERTGGTYSTLKVQPAELEDSGVYFCASSFAAPNEQFFGPGTRLTVL.

This clonotype was recorded many times. This chain uses TRBV27 with TRBJ1-1, with 11 bases fitting TRBD1. The germline V gene has CDR1 MNHEY and CDR2 SMNVEV (reference sequence). The CDR3 runs 14 residues. V trimming: 3 bases; J trimming: 4 bases; junction bases outside the gene matches: 1. The CDR3 is CASSLDRGRTEAFF. The CDR3 nucleotides read TGTGCCAGCAGTTTGGACAGGGGGCGCACTGAAGCTTTCTTT.

The V call is TRBV25-1, the J call TRBJ1-2; D possibly corresponds to TRBD1 (5 bases). There are 14 residues in the CDR3. Germline CDR1 MGHDK, CDR2 SYGVNS. The germline V and J ends were trimmed by 0 bases and 2 bases, with 7 bases remaining between them. In DNA form, the CDR3 reads TGTGCCAGCAGTGAATATTGGGGGAACTATGGCTACACCTTC. Amino acids: CASSEYWGNYGYTF.